The next 12 T cell receptor beta chains were all read from a single sample in a study of shared clonotypes between healthy human individuals. Libraries were prepared by immunoSEQ multiplex PCR; TCRdb keeps only in-frame clonotypes and omits some of them. The sample yields some 1,400,000 clones, around 97% seen once. Sequenced input: naive CD4+ T cells sorted from blood. The subset: CD45RA+ positively selected. The receptors originated from a man between 25 and 39 years old in good health.

The rearrangement uses TRBV4-1 and TRBJ2-1; no clear D. Deletions cut 5 bases from V and 10 bases from J, with 12 bases between. This CDR3 has 12 residues. Germline V gives CDR1 MGHRA, CDR2 YSYEKL. This CDR3 reads CASSWEAREQFF. The CDR3 bases are TGCGCCAGCAGCTGGGAAGCGAGGGAGCAGTTCTTC.

The chain joins TRBV6-5 to TRBJ1-3, with D unresolved. The CDR3 totals 15 residues. Between the trimmed V and J ends, which lost 4 bases and 0 bases, there was a span of 10 bases. Germline-derived CDR1 and CDR2 are MNHEY and SVGAGI. The CDR3 coding sequence is TGTGCCAGCAGTTCGCGCGGAACCTCTGGAAACACCATATATTTT. Encoded protein: CASSSRGTSGNTIYF.

The gene calls are TRBV7-9 and TRBJ1-3; TRBD1 might be the D (6 bases). The germline V gene encodes CDR1 SEHNR and CDR2 FQNEAQ (reference sequence). V was clipped by 2 bases and J by 0 bases, with 14 bases between them. The length of the CDR3 is 17 residues. DNA of the CDR3: TGTGCCAGCAGCTTACCGGCAGGGGTTGTCTCTGGAAACACCATATATTTT. Its translation is CASSLPAGVVSGNTIYF.

The rearrangement joins TRBV7-2 to TRBJ1-5, with a weak D call TRBD1 (5 bases). The CDR3 runs 15 residues. Germline values: CDR1 SGHTA, CDR2 FQGNSA. Trimming took off 1 base at V and 0 bases at J, with 7 bases between the two ends. The CDR3, as DNA: TGTGCCAGCAGCTTAGGGAGGGGTAGCAATCAGCCCCAGCATTTT. It yields the protein CASSLGRGSNQPQHF.

The J gene is TRBJ2-1, the V gene TRBV5-1; D might be TRBD1 or TRBD2, each matching 5 bases. Trimming removed 0 bases at V and 7 bases at J, with 8 bases between. The germline gives CDR1 SGHRS, CDR2 YFSETQ. The CDR3 covers 13 residues. The CDR3 DNA sequence: TGCGCCAGCAGCTTGGTGGGGGAGAATGAGCAGTTCTTC. Protein sequence: CASSLVGENEQFF.

This clone was seen once. V and J are TRBV28 and TRBJ2-1; D unclear. Trimming took 11 bases from V and 0 from J, leaving 14 bases between them. The length of the CDR3 is 14 residues. Germline V gene sequence: CDR1 MDHEN, CDR2 SYDVKM. CDR3 protein: CAAAARSSYNEQFF. As DNA, the CDR3 is TGTGCCGCCGCGGCCCGCAGCTCCTACAATGAGCAGTTCTTC.

This chain uses TRBV7-2 with TRBJ2-2; D unresolved. The V end was cut by 1 base, the J end by 4 bases, with 10 bases between. Germline CDR1 SGHTA, CDR2 FQGNSA. This CDR3 comprises 15 residues. The CDR3 DNA reads TGTGCCAGCAGCTTAGATCCCCAGGTCACCGGGGAGCTGTTTTTT. This translates into CASSLDPQVTGELFF.

The rearrangement joins TRBV18 to TRBJ2-1, with 7 bases that match TRBD2. V dropped 0 bases and J dropped 7; count of bases not matched to a gene: 6. The CDR3 sequence is 15 residues long. Germline V gene sequence: CDR1 KGHSH, CDR2 LQKENI. Written as DNA, the CDR3 is TGTGCCAGCTCACCACCCGCGGGAGTAGGTAATGAGCAGTTCTTC. As protein: CASSPPAGVGNEQFF.

The chain recombines TRBV28 with TRBJ1-2; D unclear. Germline V lookup: CDR1 MDHEN, CDR2 SYDVKM. CDR3 size: 15 residues. Trimming cost V 6 bases and J 10 bases, with 24 bases left between them. CDR3 protein: CASSWASNALLNYTF. The CDR3 DNA is TGTGCCAGCAGCTGGGCCTCGAATGCTCTACTAAACTACACCTTC.

V usage is TRBV15 and J usage is TRBJ1-5; the D is unclear. Deletions cut 5 bases from V and 4 bases from J, with 12 bases between. Germline-derived CDR1 and CDR2 are LNHNV and YYDKDF (reference sequence). This CDR3 has 14 amino acids. This CDR3 reads CATSSKDWNQPQHF. CDR3 coding DNA: TGTGCCACCAGCTCAAAGGATTGGAATCAGCCCCAGCATTTT.

This clone was observed a single time. The chain links TRBV27 to TRBJ2-5, with 7 bases that match TRBD1. CDR3 size: 16 residues. Germline V lookup: CDR1 MNHEY, CDR2 SMNVEV (reference sequence). V was clipped by 2 bases and J by 1 base; unmatched bases: 7. The CDR3 loop is CASSLTRGPVQETQYF. In DNA, the CDR3 is TGTGCCAGCAGTTTAACGAGGGGGCCCGTCCAAGAGACCCAGTACTTC.

This chain joins TRBV28 and TRBJ1-2, with D tentatively TRBD1 (6 bases). CDR1 and CDR2 (germline): MDHEN, SYDVKM. The length of the CDR3 is 12 residues. The germline V and J ends were trimmed by 6 bases and 8 bases, with 13 bases remaining between them. CDR3 sequence: CASSQQGRGYTF. The CDR3 DNA is TGTGCCAGCAGCCAACAGGGTCGGGGCTACACCTTC.